This is a list of T cell receptor beta chains from one sample in a study of CD4+ T cells in melanoma. Libraries were prepared by immunoSEQ multiplex PCR; TCRdb keeps only in-frame clonotypes and omits some of them. The sample has more than 13,000 clones; roughly 60% are singletons. Sequencing used cells from a culture (not recorded whether cultured in vitro). The source is a human donor with melanoma. CDR3s include the opening cysteine and the closing phenylalanine or tryptophan. The D gene is left open where the match is weak. For some rows the clone size is stated as once, few or many, or as a class when expanded; others skip it.

J gene: TRBJ1-4; clone size: .; V gene: TRBV9; D gene: .; CDR3 protein: CASSVDPMGLEKLFF; CDR3 DNA: TGTGCCAGCAGCGTAGACCCCATGGGTTTAGAAAAACTGTTTTTT
J gene: TRBJ2-7; clone size: few; V gene: TRBV25-1; D gene: TRBD1; CDR3 protein: CASSGGTGNAYEQYF; CDR3 DNA: TGTGCCAGCAGTGGCGGGACAGGGAACGCGTACGAGCAGTACTTC
J gene: TRBJ2-7; clone size: .; V gene: TRBV5-1; D gene: .; CDR3 protein: CASSLGLRGTRFYEQYF; CDR3 DNA: TGCGCCAGCAGCTTGGGGCTGCGGGGGACAAGATTCTACGAGCAGTACTTC
J gene: TRBJ2-5; clone size: .; V gene: TRBV19; D gene: .; CDR3 protein: CASSTIFGGQGALQETQYF; CDR3 DNA: TGTGCCAGTAGTACCATATTCGGGGGGCAGGGGGCACTTCAAGAGACCCAGTACTTC
J gene: TRBJ1-4; clone size: .; V gene: TRBV4-1; D gene: TRBD1; CDR3 protein: CASSQTGLSEKLFF; CDR3 DNA: TGCGCCAGCAGCCAGACAGGGTTAAGCGAAAAACTGTTTTTT
J gene: TRBJ2-7; clone size: .; V gene: TRBV30; D gene: TRBD1; CDR3 protein: CAWSANRGEQYF; CDR3 DNA: TGTGCCTGGAGTGCCAACAGGGGCGAGCAGTACTTC
J gene: TRBJ1-6; clone size: .; V gene: TRBV10-3; D gene: .; CDR3 protein: CATRGFYNSPLHF; CDR3 DNA: TGTGCCACCAGGGGTTTCTATAATTCACCCCTCCACTTT
J gene: TRBJ2-1; clone size: .; V gene: TRBV11-2; D gene: .; CDR3 protein: CASSLRSTGLARNEQFF; CDR3 DNA: TGTGCCAGCAGCTTAAGATCCACGGGACTCGCCCGCAATGAGCAGTTCTTC
J gene: TRBJ1-4; clone size: .; V gene: TRBV5-1; D gene: .; CDR3 protein: CASSLGEPNEKLFF; CDR3 DNA: TGCGCCAGCAGCTTGGGAGAACCGAATGAAAAACTGTTTTTT
J gene: TRBJ2-7; clone size: .; V gene: TRBV5-4; D gene: .; CDR3 protein: CASSSGRYEQYF; CDR3 DNA: TGTGCCAGCAGCTCCGGAAGATACGAGCAGTACTTC
J gene: TRBJ1-5; clone size: .; V gene: TRBV7-9; D gene: .; CDR3 protein: CASSLNDAGGPQHF; CDR3 DNA: TGTGCCAGCAGCCTTAATGATGCTGGCGGGCCCCAGCATTTT
J gene: TRBJ1-1; clone size: .; V gene: TRBV7-9; D gene: .; CDR3 protein: CASSLGRTVTEAFF; CDR3 DNA: TGTGCCAGCAGCTTAGGTCGGACAGTGACTGAAGCTTTCTTT
J gene: TRBJ2-3; clone size: .; V gene: TRBV5-1; D gene: .; CDR3 protein: CASSAGRAGDTQYF; CDR3 DNA: TGCGCCAGCAGCGCTGGGAGAGCGGGAGATACGCAGTATTTT
J gene: TRBJ1-4; clone size: .; V gene: TRBV7-9; D gene: .; CDR3 protein: CASSFGRLEKLFF; CDR3 DNA: TGTGCCAGCAGCTTCGGCAGGCTGGAAAAACTGTTTTTT
J gene: TRBJ2-3; clone size: .; V gene: TRBV19; D gene: TRBD1; CDR3 protein: CASSIEGGRDTQYF; CDR3 DNA: TGTGCCAGTAGTATAGAAGGGGGCCGGGATACGCAGTATTTT
J gene: TRBJ2-1; clone size: .; V gene: TRBV30; D gene: .; CDR3 protein: CALTGTLNLGNEQFF; CDR3 DNA: TGTGCCTTAACCGGGACACTTAATCTTGGCAATGAGCAGTTCTTC
J gene: TRBJ1-2; clone size: .; V gene: TRBV6-5; D gene: .; CDR3 protein: CASSLDLQAGNGYTF; CDR3 DNA: TGTGCCAGCAGTTTGGATCTGCAGGCGGGAAATGGCTACACCTTC
J gene: TRBJ2-7; clone size: once; V gene: TRBV29-1; D gene: .; CDR3 protein: CSVGDTSSYEQYF; CDR3 DNA: TGCAGCGTTGGGGACACCAGCTCCTACGAGCAGTACTTC
J gene: TRBJ1-2; clone size: .; V gene: TRBV15; D gene: .; CDR3 protein: CATSGTRQGGYTF; CDR3 DNA: TGTGCCACCAGCGGGACCCGCCAGGGAGGCTACACCTTC
J gene: TRBJ2-3; clone size: .; V gene: TRBV7-9; D gene: .; CDR3 protein: CASRIGSDTQYF; CDR3 DNA: TGTGCCAGCAGAATAGGTTCCGATACGCAGTATTTT
J gene: TRBJ2-3; clone size: .; V gene: TRBV7-6; D gene: TRBD1; CDR3 protein: CASSTVPRQGRNTDTQYF; CDR3 DNA: TGTGCCAGCAGCACGGTGCCGAGACAGGGGCGAAACACAGATACGCAGTATTTT
J gene: TRBJ2-1; clone size: .; V gene: TRBV6-8; D gene: .; CDR3 protein: CASTLHSTPPQFF; CDR3 DNA: TGTGCCAGCACACTCCATTCGACCCCTCCGCAGTTCTTC
J gene: TRBJ2-5; clone size: few; V gene: TRBV4-1; D gene: .; CDR3 protein: CASSQGAARGTQYF; CDR3 DNA: TGCGCCAGCAGCCAGGGGGCAGCTCGAGGGACCCAGTACTTC
J gene: TRBJ1-1; clone size: .; V gene: TRBV6-6; D gene: .; CDR3 protein: CASSSLPDPAFF; CDR3 DNA: TGTGCCAGCAGTTCCCTCCCCGACCCGGCTTTCTTT
J gene: TRBJ1-2; clone size: .; V gene: TRBV14; D gene: .; CDR3 protein: CASSEGRSYGYTF; CDR3 DNA: TGTGCCAGCAGCGAAGGGAGGAGCTATGGCTACACCTTC
J gene: TRBJ1-3; clone size: .; V gene: TRBV2; D gene: .; CDR3 protein: CASSRPEMASGNTIYF; CDR3 DNA: TGTGCCAGCAGTAGACCGGAAATGGCCTCTGGAAACACCATATATTTT
J gene: TRBJ1-3; clone size: .; V gene: TRBV19; D gene: .; CDR3 protein: CASRNLGSSGNTIYF; CDR3 DNA: TGTGCCAGTAGGAACCTCGGGAGCTCTGGAAACACCATATATTTT